This T cell receptor (beta chain) was retrieved from a study of technical replicates of blood from a handful of donors. TCRdb keeps only in-frame clones here, not all; method: immunoSEQ multiplex PCR. The table lists some 80,000 clones, 81% of them singletons, with around 3.9% in the top ten. CDR1 is LNHDA and CDR2 is SQIVND in the germline V gene (reference sequence). This CDR3 region has 14 residues. V lost 3 bases and J lost 7, with 15 bases in between. This clone was recorded only once. Source material: PBMCs. The TCR was taken from a human donor in good health. Some clones in this sample may be carry-over from other donors' samples. The rearrangement links TRBV19 to TRBJ1-1; no reliable D call. The CDR3 DNA follows: TGTGCCAGTAGTATTGGGCAGAATTTGCTTGAAGCTTTCTTT. This sequence encodes CASSIGQNLLEAFF. Using reference TRBV19 and TRBJ1-1 for the parts outside the CDR3, the full variable domain is DGGITQSPKYLFRKEGQNVTLSCEQNLNHDAMYWYRQDPGQGLRLIYYSQIVNDFQKGDIAEGYSVSREKKESFPLTVTSAQKNPTAFYLCASSIGQNLLEAFFGQGTRLTVV.